This TCR beta chain came from a study of blood T cell repertoires in COVID-19. About the study: PBMCs, B-cell-depleted T cells, or T cells provided the cDNA or gDNA that made up the material.

Per the germline V gene, CDR1 is SGHDT and CDR2 is YYEEEE. V dropped 3 bases and J dropped 7; count of bases not matched to a gene: 8. This CDR3 is 16 amino acids long. The data were produced by immunoSEQ multiplex PCR, yet TCRdb's version contains in-frame clones alone and is incomplete. In the table there are 90,000 to 110,000 clones, around 80% of which are singletons. The sequencing input was peripheral blood. The chain uses TRBV5-6 and TRBJ1-5; 12 positions match TRBD1. This receptor was identified in a woman of 80 years or more with acute or convalescent COVID-19. The CDR3: CASSSRDRGLKQPQHF. As DNA, the CDR3 is TGTGCCAGCAGCTCCCGGGACAGGGGGCTAAAGCAGCCCCAGCATTTT.